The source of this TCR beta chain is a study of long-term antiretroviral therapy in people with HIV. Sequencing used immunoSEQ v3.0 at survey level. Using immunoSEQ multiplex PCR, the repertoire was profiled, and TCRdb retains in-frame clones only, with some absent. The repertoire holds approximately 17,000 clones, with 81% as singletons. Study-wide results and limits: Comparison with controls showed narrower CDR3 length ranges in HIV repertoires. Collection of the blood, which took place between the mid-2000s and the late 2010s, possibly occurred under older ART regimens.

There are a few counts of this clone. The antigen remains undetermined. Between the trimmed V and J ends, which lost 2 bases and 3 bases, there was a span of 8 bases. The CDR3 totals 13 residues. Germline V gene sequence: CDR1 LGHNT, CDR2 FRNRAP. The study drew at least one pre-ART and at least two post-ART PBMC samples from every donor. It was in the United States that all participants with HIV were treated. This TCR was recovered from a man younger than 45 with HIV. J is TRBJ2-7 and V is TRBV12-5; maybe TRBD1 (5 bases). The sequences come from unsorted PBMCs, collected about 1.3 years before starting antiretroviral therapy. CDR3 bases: TGTGCTAGTGGTTTGACAGGCTACTACGAGCAGTACTTC. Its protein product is CASGLTGYYEQYF.